This paragraph reports one T cell receptor beta chain. Per the study methods: Cell counts per sample came from amplifying reference gene primers. Clones were read by immunoSEQ multiplex PCR, and TCRdb kept only the in-frame ones, dropping some. That table furnishes V, J and clone size, whereas the DNA furnished D and trimming. The sample has some 200,000 clones, around 90% seen once. V was shortened by 6 bases and J by 9 bases, with 12 bases between the two germline ends. This CDR3 has 12 amino acids. These data originate in a study of blood T cell repertoires in COVID-19. Study information: Collection of acute and convalescent COVID-19 samples took place in the United States, Italy and Spain.

The specimen was PBMCs or T cells enriched from blood (not recorded which). This clonotype was sampled from a woman aged 25 to 39 who had recovered from COVID-19. This chain uses TRBV12-3 or TRBV12-4 with TRBJ1-5; D uncertain. The CDR3 spells CASSFLVWPQHF. The CDR3 nucleotides read TGTGCCAGCAGCTTTCTTGTATGGCCCCAGCATTTT.